This TCR beta chain originates from a study of technical replicates of blood from a handful of donors. V gave up 2 bases and J gave up 1 base, with 6 bases separating them. The CDR3 is 15 residues long. Germline V gene data show CDR1 as LNHDA and CDR2 as SQIVND (reference sequence). Clones were read by immunoSEQ multiplex PCR, and TCRdb kept only the in-frame ones, dropping some. The data hold 79,000 or so clones, with approximately 93% observed a single time. V usage is TRBV19 and J usage is TRBJ2-6; a weak D match, TRBD1 (6 bases). Sequencing was performed on T cells isolated from PBMCs. The TCR originated in a human donor in good health. The CDR3 loop reads CASSIRGSGANVLTF. The CDR3 DNA reads as TGTGCCAGTAGTATAAGGGGGTCTGGGGCCAACGTCCTGACTTTC.